One sample yielded the 9 T cell receptor beta chains listed below, sequenced in a study of T cell responses to AZD1222 COVID-19 vaccine. Profiling relied on immunoSEQ multiplex PCR, and the TCRdb table lists in-frame clones only, not all of them. The table includes 90,000 to 120,000 clones, under 95% detected once. The sequencing here drew on peripheral blood, taken on day 0 of AZD1222 vaccination. These TCRs come from an adult in good health.

This clone has just one count. This chain connects TRBV7-3 to TRBJ2-1; the match to TRBD1 covers 7 bases. CDR3 length: 13 amino acids. V lost 2 bases and J lost 12; bases outside the gene matches: 7. Germline lookup yields CDR1 SGHTA and CDR2 FQGTGA. CDR3 region: CASSLVRGRGQFF. CDR3 nucleotides: TGTGCCAGCAGCTTAGTAAGGGGGCGAGGGCAGTTCTTC.

The rearrangement joins TRBV27 to TRBJ1-2, with 9 nucleotides matching TRBD1. Germline V CDR1 and CDR2: MNHEY, SMNVEV (reference sequence). Trimming cost V 5 bases and J 7 bases; bases outside gene matches: 8. This CDR3 region has 14 residues. The CDR3 region is CASSEPGQGGGYTF. CDR3 sequence (DNA): TGTGCCAGCAGTGAACCGGGACAGGGAGGTGGCTACACCTTC.

The rearrangement joins TRBV19 to TRBJ2-7, with a tentative D call TRBD1 (6 bases). The germline V gene has CDR1 LNHDA and CDR2 SQIVND (reference sequence). Trimming removed 10 bases from V and 4 bases from J, with 11 bases in between. The CDR3 spans 11 residues. Here the CDR3 DNA reads TGTGCCACTAAGGGGGTTTACGAGCAGTACTTC. The encoded protein is CATKGVYEQYF.

The V and J genes are TRBV2 and TRBJ1-3, with 8 bases that match TRBD1. Germline V lookup: CDR1 SNHLY, CDR2 FYNNEI. After removal of 8 bases from V and 0 bases from J, the junction contained 12 bases not matched to a gene. This CDR3 has 17 residues. As DNA, the CDR3 is TGTGCCAGCCTCGGTGGGCAGGGGGCCAGCTCTGGAAACACCATATATTTT. It translates to CASLGGQGASSGNTIYF.

This chain connects TRBV28 to TRBJ1-5, with D possibly TRBD1 on 5 matching bases. V was trimmed by 3 bases and J by 3 bases, leaving 15 bases between them. Germline V gene data show CDR1 as MDHEN and CDR2 as SYDVKM. The CDR3 extends over 16 amino acids. Here the CDR3 reads CASSLSWPGFNQPQHF. The CDR3 DNA reads as TGTGCCAGCAGTTTGTCGTGGCCAGGGTTCAATCAGCCCCAGCATTTT.

V gene TRBV7-2 combines with J gene TRBJ1-4; D is ambiguous. Germline CDR1 is SGHTA and CDR2 is FQGNSA. CDR3 size: 13 residues. V was trimmed by 4 bases and J by 0 bases, leaving 3 bases between them. This CDR3 is CASSSATNEKLFF. The CDR3 DNA follows: TGTGCCAGCAGCTCTGCAACTAATGAAAAACTGTTTTTT.

The rearrangement uses TRBV21-1 and TRBJ1-1. TRBV21-1 is shown as a pseudogene. CDR3 length: 14 residues. The CDR3 reads CASSLEYGVTEAFF. Here the CDR3 DNA reads TGTGCCAGCAGCCTAGAATATGGGGTTACTGAAGCTTTCTTT.

The V gene is TRBV4-3, the J gene TRBJ2-1; TRBD2 matches at 13 bases. V shed 4 bases and J 4 bases; nucleotides not matched to a gene: 7. Germline CDR1 LGHNA, CDR2 YSLEER. This CDR3 region has 17 residues. CDR3 bases: TGCGCCAGCAGCCGAACTAGCGGGGGGGCGGGTTACAATGAGCAGTTCTTC. Amino acids: CASSRTSGGAGYNEQFF.

This chain joins TRBV5-1 and TRBJ2-5; 12 bases map to TRBD1. Germline loops: CDR1 SGHRS, CDR2 YFSETQ. The ends lost 4 bases at V and 3 bases at J; junction bases unmatched: 7. There are 16 residues in the CDR3. CDR3 coding DNA: TGCGCCAGCAGCGGAGGGACAGGGGGCAGGAAAGAGACCCAGTACTTC. Translated, it gives CASSGGTGGRKETQYF.